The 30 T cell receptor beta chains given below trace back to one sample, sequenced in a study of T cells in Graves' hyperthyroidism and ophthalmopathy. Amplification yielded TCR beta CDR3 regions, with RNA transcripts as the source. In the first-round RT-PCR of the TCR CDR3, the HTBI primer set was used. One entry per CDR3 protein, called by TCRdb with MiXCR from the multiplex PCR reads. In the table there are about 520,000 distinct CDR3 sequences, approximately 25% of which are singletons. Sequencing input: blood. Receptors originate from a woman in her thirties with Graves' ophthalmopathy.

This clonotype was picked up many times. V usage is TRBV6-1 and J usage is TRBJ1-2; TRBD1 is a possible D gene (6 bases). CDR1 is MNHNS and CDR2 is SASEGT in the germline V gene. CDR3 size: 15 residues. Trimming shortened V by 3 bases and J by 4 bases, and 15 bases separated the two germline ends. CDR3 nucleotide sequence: TGTGCCAGCAGTGATAAGAGGACAGATCCCTATGGCTACACCTTC. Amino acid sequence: CASSDKRTDPYGYTF.

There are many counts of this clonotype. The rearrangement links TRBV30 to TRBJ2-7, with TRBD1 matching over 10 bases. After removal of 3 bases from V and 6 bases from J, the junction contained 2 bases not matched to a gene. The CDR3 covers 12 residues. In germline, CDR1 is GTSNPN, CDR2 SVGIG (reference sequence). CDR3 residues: CAWRRQGAEQYF. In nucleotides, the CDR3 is TGTGCCTGGAGAAGACAGGGGGCCGAGCAGTACTTC.

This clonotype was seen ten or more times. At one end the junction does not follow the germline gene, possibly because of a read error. The CDR3, as DNA: TGTGCCTGGATTTCGGGGTATTTGAACATTGAAGCTTTCTTT. Translation gives CAWISGYLNIEAFF. The chain carries TRBV30 and TRBJ1-1, with D unclear. The CDR3 has 14 residues. Germline loops: CDR1 GTSNPN, CDR2 SVGIG (reference sequence).

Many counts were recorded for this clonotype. In DNA, the CDR3 is TGCAGTGCTATGGTAATCGTCGGGGATCTCCAGGGGGTCGGCTACACCTTC. It specifies CSAMVIVGDLQGVGYTF. The chain has TRBV20-1 and TRBJ1-2, with 7 bases fitting TRBD1. The V and J ends lost 4 bases and 8 bases, in that order; junction bases with no gene match: 22. The V gene's germline CDR1 is DFQATT and CDR2 SNEGSKA (reference sequence). This CDR3 is 17 amino acids long.

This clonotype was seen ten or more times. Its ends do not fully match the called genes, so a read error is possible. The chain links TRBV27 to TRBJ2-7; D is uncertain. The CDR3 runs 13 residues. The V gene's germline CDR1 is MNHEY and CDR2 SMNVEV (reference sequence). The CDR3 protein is CASGLGQAYEQYF. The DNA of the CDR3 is TGTGCCAGCGGTTTGGGTCAGGCCTACGAGCAGTACTTC.

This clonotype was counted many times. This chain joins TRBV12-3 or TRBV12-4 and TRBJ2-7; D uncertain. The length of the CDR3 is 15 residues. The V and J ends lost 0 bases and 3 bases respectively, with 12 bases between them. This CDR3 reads CASSLASEDNYEQYF. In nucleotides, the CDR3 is TGTGCCAGCAGTTTAGCTTCGGAAGATAACTACGAGCAGTACTTC.

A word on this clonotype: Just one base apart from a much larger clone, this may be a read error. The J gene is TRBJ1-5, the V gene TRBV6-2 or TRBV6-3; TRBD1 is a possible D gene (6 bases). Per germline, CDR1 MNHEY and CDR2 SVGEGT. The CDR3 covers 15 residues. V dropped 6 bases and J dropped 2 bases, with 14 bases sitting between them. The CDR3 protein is CASRQTGSGNQPQHF. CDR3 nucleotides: TGTGCCAGCAGACAAACAGGGTCGGGCAATCAGCCCCAGCATTTT.

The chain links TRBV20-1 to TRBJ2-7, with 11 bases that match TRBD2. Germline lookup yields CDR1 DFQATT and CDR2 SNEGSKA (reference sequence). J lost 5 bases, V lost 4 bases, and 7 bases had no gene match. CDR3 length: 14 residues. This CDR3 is CSATYSGGGDEQYF. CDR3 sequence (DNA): TGCAGTGCTACGTATAGCGGGGGGGGCGACGAGCAGTACTTC.

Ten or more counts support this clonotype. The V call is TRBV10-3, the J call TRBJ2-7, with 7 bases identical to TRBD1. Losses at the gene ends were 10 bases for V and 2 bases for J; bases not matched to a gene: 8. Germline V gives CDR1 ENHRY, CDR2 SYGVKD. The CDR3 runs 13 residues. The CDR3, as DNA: TGTGCCACCCGACAGGGAAACACCTACGAGCAGTACTTC. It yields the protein CATRQGNTYEQYF.

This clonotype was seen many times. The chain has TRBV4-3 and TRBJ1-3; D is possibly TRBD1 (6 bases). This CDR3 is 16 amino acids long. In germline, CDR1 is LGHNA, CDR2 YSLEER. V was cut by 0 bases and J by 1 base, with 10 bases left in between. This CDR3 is CASSQERQGSGNTIYF. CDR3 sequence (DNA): TGCGCCAGCAGCCAAGAAAGGCAGGGGTCTGGAAACACCATATATTTT.

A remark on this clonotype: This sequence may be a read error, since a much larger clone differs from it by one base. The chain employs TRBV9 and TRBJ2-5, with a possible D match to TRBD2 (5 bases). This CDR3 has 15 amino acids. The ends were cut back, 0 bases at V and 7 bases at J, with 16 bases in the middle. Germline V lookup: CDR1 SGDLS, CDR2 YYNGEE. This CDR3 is CASSVAAGDGVTQYF. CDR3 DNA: TGTGCCAGCAGCGTAGCGGCGGGCGACGGGGTGACCCAGTACTTC.

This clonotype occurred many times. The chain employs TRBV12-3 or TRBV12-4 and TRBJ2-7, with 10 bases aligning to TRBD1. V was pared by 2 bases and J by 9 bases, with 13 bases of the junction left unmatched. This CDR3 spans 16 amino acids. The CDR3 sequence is CASSLWISRQGAVQYF. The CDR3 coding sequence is TGTGCCAGCAGTTTATGGATTTCCAGACAGGGGGCTGTGCAGTACTTC.

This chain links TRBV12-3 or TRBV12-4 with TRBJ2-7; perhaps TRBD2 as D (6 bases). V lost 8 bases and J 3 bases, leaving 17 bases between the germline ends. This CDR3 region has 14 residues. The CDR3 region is CASLGGSTLYEQYF. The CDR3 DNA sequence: TGTGCCAGCCTTGGGGGGAGTACTCTCTACGAGCAGTACTTC.

The CDR3 bases are TGTGCCAGCAGCTCCCCCACGGGCAGGGGCCACGAGCAGTACTTC. It translates to CASSSPTGRGHEQYF. The chain recombines TRBV11-2 with TRBJ2-7, with D tentatively TRBD1 (6 bases). Germline loops: CDR1 SGHAT, CDR2 FQNNGV. V lost 4 bases and J lost 5, with 18 bases in between. The CDR3 sequence is 15 residues long.

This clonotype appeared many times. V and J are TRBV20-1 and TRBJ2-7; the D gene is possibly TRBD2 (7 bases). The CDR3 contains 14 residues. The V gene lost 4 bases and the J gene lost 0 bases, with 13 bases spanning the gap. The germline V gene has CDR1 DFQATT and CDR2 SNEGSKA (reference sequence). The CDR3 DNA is TGCAGTGCTATTAGGGGGGGAAACTCCTACGAGCAGTACTTC. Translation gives CSAIRGGNSYEQYF.

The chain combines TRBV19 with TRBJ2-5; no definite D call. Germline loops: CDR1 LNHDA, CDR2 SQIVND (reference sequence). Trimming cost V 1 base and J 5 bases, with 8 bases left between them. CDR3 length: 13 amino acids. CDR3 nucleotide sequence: TGTGCCAGTAGTATAGGGGATGGGGAGACCCAGTACTTC. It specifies CASSIGDGETQYF.

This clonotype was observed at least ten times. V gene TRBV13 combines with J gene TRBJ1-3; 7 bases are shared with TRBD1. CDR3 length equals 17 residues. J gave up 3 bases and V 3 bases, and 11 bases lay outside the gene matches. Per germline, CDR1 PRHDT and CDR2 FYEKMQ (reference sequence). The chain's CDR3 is CASSFVSYRGGGNTIYF. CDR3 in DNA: TGTGCCAGCAGCTTCGTCAGCTACAGGGGAGGTGGAAACACCATATATTTT.

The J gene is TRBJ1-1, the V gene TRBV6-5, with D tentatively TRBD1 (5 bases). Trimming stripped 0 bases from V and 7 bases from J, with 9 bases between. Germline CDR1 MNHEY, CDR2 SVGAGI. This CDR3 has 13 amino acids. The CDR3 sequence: CASSYSRENEAFF. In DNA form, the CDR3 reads TGTGCCAGCAGTTACTCCAGGGAAAATGAAGCTTTCTTT.

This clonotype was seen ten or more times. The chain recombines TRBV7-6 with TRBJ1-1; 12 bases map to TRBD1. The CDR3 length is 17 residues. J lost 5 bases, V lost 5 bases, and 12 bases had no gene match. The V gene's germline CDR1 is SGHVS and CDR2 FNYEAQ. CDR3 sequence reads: CASSAVRDRGQGTEAFF. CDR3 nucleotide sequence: TGTGCCAGCAGCGCTGTGAGGGACAGGGGGCAAGGGACTGAAGCTTTCTTT.

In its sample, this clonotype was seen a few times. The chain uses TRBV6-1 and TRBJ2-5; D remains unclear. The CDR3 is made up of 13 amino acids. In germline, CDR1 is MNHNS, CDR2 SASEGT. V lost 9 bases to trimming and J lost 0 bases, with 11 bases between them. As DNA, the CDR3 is TGTGCCAGACGGACGAGCAACCAAGAGACCCAGTACTTC. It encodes CARRTSNQETQYF.

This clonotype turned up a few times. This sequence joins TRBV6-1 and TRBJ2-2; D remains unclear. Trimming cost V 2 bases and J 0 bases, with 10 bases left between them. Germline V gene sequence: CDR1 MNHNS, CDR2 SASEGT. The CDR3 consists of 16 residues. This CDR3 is CASSELVAANTGELFF. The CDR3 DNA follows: TGTGCCAGCAGTGAACTCGTGGCGGCGAACACCGGGGAGCTGTTTTTT.

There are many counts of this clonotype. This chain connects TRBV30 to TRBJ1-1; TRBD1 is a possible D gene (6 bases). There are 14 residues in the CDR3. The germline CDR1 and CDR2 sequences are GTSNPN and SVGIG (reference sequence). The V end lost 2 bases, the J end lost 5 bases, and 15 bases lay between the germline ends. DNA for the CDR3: TGTGCCTGGAGTACACAGGGAGTAGGTACTGAAGCTTTCTTT. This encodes CAWSTQGVGTEAFF.

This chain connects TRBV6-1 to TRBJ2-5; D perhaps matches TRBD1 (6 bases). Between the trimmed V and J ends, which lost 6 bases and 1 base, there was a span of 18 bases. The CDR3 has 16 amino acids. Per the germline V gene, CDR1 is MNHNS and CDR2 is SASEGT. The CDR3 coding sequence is TGTGCCAGCAGATTTGGGCGTGGCAGGGGCCAAGAGACCCAGTACTTC. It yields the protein CASRFGRGRGQETQYF.

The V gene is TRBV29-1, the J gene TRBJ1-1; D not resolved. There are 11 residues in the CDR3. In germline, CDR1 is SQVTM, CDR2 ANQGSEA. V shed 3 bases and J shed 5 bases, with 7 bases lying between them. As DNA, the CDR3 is TGCAGCGTTGATCTGGGGACTGAAGCTTTCTTT. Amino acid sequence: CSVDLGTEAFF. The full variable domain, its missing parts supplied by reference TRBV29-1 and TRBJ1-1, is SAVISQKPSRDICQRGTSLTIQCQVDSQVTMMFWYRQQPGQSLTLIATANQGSEATYESGFVIDKFPISRPNLTFSTLTVSNMSPEDSSIYLCSVDLGTEAFFGQGTRLTVV.

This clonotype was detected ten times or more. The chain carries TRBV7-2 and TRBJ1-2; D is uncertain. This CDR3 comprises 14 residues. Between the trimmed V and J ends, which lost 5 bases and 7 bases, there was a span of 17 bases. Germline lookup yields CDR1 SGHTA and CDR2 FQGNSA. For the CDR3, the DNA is TGTGCCAGCAGCCCCGCCGGACGGGCCGCTGGCTACACCTTC. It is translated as CASSPAGRAAGYTF. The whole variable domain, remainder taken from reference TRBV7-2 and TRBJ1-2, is GAGVSQSPSNKVTEKGKDVELRCDPISGHTALYWYRQSLGQGLEFLIYFQGNSAPDKSGLPSDRFSAERTGGSVSTLTIQRTQQEDSAVYLCASSPAGRAAGYTFGSGTRLTVV.

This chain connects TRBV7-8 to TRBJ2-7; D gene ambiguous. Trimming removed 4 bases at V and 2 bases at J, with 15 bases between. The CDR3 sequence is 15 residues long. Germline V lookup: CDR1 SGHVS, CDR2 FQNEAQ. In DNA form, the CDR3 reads TGTGCCAGCAGCTCTGAGGCCATTCTTACCTACGAGCAGTACTTC. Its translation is CASSSEAILTYEQYF.

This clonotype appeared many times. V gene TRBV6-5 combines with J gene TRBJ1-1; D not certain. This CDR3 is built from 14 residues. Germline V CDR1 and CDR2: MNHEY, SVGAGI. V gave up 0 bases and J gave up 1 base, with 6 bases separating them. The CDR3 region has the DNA TGTGCCAGCAGTTACTCCTGGGGGAACACTGAAGCTTTCTTT. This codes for CASSYSWGNTEAFF.

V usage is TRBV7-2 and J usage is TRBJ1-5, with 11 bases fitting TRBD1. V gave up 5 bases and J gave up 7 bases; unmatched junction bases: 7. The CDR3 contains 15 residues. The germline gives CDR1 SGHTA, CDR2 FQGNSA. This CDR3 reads CASSQGQGARQPQHF. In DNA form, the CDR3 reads TGTGCCAGCAGCCAAGGACAGGGGGCGAGACAGCCCCAGCATTTT.

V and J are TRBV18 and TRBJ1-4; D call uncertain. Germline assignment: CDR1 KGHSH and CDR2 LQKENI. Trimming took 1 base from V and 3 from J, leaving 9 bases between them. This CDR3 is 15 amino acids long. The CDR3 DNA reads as TGTGCCAGCTCACCACGGGCGGGTTCTAATGAAAAACTGTTTTTT. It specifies CASSPRAGSNEKLFF.

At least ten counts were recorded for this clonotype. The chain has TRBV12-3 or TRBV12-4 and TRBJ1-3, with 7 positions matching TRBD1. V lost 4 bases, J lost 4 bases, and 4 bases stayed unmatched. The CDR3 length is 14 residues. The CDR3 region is CASSSGDRGNTIYF. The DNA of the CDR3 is TGTGCCAGCAGTTCCGGGGACAGAGGAAACACCATATATTTT.